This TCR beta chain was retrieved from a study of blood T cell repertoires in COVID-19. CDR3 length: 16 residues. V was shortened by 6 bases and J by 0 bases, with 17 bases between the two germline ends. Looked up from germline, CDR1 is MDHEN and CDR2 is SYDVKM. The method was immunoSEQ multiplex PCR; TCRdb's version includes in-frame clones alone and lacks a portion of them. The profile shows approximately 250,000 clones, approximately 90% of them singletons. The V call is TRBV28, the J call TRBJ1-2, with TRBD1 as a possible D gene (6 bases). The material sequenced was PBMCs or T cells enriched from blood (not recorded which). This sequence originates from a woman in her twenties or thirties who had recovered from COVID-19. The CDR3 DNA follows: TGTGCCAGCAGCCCGTGGACAGATCTAACTAACTATGGCTACACCTTC. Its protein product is CASSPWTDLTNYGYTF.